This TCR beta chain was recovered during a study of regulatory T cells in long-lasting Graves disease. Study details: Over 5 years on antithyroid drugs plus positive TSH receptor antibodies marked Graves' disease as persistent.

Trimming took 7 bases from V and 0 from J; bases not matched to a gene: 5. Per germline, CDR1 MNHNS and CDR2 SASEGT. This CDR3 has 14 residues. With iRepertoire HTBI primers and Arm-PCR of CDR3 regions, TCR beta libraries were built. Each CDR3 protein is one row after TCRdb ran MiXCR on the multiplex PCR reads. The table lists about 290,000 distinct CDR3 sequences, more than 20% of them singletons, with roughly three fifths in the top ten. This clonotype was detected ten times or more. Its antigen is still unknown. The sample's time point: persistent/refractory GD, antithyroid drugs over 5 years with positive TRAb. The TCR library was made from RNA that had been extracted from PBMCs in TRIzol. The study's findings and limits: The researchers studied only peripheral blood, not thyroid tissue. Newly diagnosed patients had higher TCR diversity than persistent Graves' patients did. It is possible that accuracy was reduced by the small size of the sample.

The chain couples TRBV6-1 to TRBJ2-7; 8 bases fit TRBD2. This receptor was taken from a female donor with Graves disease. The material was peripheral blood mononuclear cells (PBMCs), obtained when the disease was refractory, from a patient treated with antithyroid drugs. CDR3 DNA sequence: TGTGCCAGCACACGGAGCGGGAGCTCCTACGAGCAGTACTTC. Its translation: CASTRSGSSYEQYF.